The entry that follows covers one TCR beta chain sequence. V lost 3 bases and J lost 8, with 10 bases in between. Germline CDR1 SNHLY, CDR2 FYNNEI. The CDR3 has 13 amino acids. This entry belongs to a study of blood T cell repertoires in COVID-19. In the original processing: Cell counts per sample came from amplifying reference gene primers. The protocol was immunoSEQ multiplex PCR, while the TCRdb copy is restricted to in-frame clones and leaves out a portion. D and trimming come from the DNA, and the V and J calls and clone size come from that table. This table holds some 170,000 clones, around 74% found once.

The material sequenced was peripheral blood. This chain joins TRBV2 and TRBJ1-4; maybe TRBD1 (5 bases). The TCR was taken from a man aged 65 to 85 with acute or convalescent COVID-19. CDR3 loop: CASSEWGEEKLFF. CDR3 in DNA: TGTGCCAGCAGTGAGTGGGGGGAGGAAAAACTGTTTTTT.